This T cell receptor beta chain was identified in a study of blood T cell repertoires in COVID-19. Study context: The cDNA or gDNA used as material had been derived from T cells, B-cell-depleted T cells, or PBMCs.

Sequencing used immunoSEQ multiplex PCR; TCRdb keeps in-frame clones, though not all of them. The sample lists about 190,000 clones; roughly 84% were seen once. With 1 base removed from V and 8 bases from J, the gap between germline ends came to 12 bases. CDR1 SGDLS and CDR2 YYNGEE come from the germline V gene. This CDR3 has 13 amino acids. This clone was recorded only once. This sequence originates from a woman in her twenties or thirties who had been exposed to COVID-19. Sequencing was done on a sample of PBMCs or T cells enriched from blood (not recorded which). This chain uses TRBV9 with TRBJ1-1; tentative D call: TRBD1 (6 bases). The CDR3 sequence: CASSVRADSEAFF. The CDR3 nucleotides are TGTGCCAGCAGCGTACGAGCGGACAGCGAAGCTTTCTTT.